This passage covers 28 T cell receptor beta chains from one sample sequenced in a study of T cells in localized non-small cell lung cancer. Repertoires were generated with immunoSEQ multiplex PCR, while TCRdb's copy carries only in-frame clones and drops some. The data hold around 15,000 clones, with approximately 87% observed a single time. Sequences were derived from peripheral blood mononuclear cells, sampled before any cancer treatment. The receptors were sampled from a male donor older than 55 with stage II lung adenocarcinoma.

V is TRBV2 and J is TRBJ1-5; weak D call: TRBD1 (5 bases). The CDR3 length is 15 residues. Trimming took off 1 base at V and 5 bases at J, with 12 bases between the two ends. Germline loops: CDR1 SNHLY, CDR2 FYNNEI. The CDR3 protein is CASSEEGSRDQPQHF. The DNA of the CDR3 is TGTGCCAGCAGTGAAGAGGGGAGCAGGGATCAGCCCCAGCATTTT.

CDR3 in amino acids: CASAADSATNEKLFF. The CDR3, as DNA: TGTGCCAGCGCCGCAGACAGTGCAACTAATGAAAAACTGTTTTTT. This chain connects TRBV18 to TRBJ1-4; D is perhaps TRBD1 (5 bases). There are 15 residues in the CDR3. V gave up 8 bases and J gave up 0 bases, with 13 bases separating them. CDR1 is KGHSH, CDR2 LQKENI, per germline.

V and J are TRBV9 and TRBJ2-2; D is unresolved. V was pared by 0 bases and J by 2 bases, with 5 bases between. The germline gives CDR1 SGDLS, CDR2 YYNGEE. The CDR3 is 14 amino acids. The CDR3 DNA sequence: TGTGCCAGCAGCGTAGGGGATAACACCGGGGAGCTGTTTTTT. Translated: CASSVGDNTGELFF.

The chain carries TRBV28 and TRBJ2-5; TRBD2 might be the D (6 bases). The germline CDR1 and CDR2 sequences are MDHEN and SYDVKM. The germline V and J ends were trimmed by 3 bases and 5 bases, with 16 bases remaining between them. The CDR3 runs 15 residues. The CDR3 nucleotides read TGTGCCAGCAGTTTGGGGACGGAGGGAGCTGAGACCCAGTACTTC. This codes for CASSLGTEGAETQYF.

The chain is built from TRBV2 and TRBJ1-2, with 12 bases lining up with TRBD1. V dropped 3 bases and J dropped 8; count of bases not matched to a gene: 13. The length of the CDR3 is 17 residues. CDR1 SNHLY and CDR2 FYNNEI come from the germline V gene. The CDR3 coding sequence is TGTGCCAGCAGTGACAAACCCTCGGGACAGGGGGCGCGGGGCTACACCTTC. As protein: CASSDKPSGQGARGYTF.

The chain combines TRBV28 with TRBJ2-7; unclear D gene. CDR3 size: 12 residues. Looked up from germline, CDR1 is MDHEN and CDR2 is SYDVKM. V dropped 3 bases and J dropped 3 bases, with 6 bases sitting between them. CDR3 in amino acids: CASSLGFYEQYF. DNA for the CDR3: TGTGCCAGCAGTTTGGGGTTCTACGAGCAGTACTTC.

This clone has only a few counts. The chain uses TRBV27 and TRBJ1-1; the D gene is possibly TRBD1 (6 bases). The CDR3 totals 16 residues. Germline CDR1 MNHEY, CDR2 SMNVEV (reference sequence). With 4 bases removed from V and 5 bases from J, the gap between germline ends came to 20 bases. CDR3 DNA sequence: TGTGCCAGCAGTTCGGTGGGGGGGCCCCTAGGGACTGAAGCTTTCTTT. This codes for CASSSVGGPLGTEAFF.

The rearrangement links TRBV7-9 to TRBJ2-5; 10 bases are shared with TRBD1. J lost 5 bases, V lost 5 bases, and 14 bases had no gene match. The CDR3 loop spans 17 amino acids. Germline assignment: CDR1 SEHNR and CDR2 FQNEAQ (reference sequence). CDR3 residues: CASSRDRGRREVETQYF. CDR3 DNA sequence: TGTGCCAGCAGCCGTGACAGGGGGCGAAGGGAGGTGGAGACCCAGTACTTC.

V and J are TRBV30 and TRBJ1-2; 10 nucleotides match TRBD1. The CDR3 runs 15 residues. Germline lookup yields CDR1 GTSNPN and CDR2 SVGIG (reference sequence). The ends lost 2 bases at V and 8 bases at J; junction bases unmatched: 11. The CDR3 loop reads CAWSTGTGAPRGYTF. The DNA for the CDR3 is TGTGCCTGGAGTACTGGGACAGGGGCCCCGAGGGGCTACACCTTC.

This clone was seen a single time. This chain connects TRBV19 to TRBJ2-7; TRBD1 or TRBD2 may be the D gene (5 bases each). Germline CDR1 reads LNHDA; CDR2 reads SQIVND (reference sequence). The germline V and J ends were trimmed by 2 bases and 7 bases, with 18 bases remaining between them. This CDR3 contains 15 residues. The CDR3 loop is CASSISRAGAGEQYF. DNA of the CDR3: TGTGCCAGTAGTATATCCCGGGCCGGGGCCGGAGAGCAGTACTTC.

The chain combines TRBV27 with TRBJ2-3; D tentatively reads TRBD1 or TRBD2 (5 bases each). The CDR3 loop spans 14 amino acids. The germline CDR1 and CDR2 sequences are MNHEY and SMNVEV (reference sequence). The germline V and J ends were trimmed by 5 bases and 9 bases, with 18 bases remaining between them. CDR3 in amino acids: CASSISLRGGTQYF. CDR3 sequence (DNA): TGTGCCAGCAGTATCTCGCTGAGGGGCGGGACGCAGTATTTT.

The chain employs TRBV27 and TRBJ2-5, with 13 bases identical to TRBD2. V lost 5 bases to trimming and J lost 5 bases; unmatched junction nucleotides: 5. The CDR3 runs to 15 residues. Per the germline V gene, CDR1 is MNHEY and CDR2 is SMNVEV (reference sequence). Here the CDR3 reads CASSPLTSGRETQYF. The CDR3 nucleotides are TGTGCCAGCAGTCCCCTGACTAGCGGGAGGGAGACCCAGTACTTC.

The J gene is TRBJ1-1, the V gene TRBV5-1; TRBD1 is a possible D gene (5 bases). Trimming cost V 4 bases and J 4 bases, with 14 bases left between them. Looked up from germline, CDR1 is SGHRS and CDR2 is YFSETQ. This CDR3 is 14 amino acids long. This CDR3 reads CASSLNPQGTEAFF. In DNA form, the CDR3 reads TGCGCCAGCAGCCTGAACCCGCAGGGCACTGAAGCTTTCTTT.

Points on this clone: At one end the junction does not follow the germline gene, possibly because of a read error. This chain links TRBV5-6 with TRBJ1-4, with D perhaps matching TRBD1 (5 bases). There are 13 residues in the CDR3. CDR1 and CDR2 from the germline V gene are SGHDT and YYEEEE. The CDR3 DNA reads TGTGCCAGCAGCCTCCCGGGGTCGGGGGAAACTGTTTTT. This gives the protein CASSLPGSGETVF.

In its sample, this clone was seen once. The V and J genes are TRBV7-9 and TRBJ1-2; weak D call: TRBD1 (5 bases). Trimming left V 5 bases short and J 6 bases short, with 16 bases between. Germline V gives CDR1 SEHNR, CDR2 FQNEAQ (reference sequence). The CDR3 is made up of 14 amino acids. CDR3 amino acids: CASSPSAGFHGYTF. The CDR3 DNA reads TGTGCCAGCAGCCCAAGTGCAGGGTTCCATGGCTACACCTTC.

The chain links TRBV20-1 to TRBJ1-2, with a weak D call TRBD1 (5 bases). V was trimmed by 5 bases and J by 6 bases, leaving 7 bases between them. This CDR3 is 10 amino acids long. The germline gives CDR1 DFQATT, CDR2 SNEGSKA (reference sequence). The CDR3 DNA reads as TGCAGTGCTCGGGGGGATGGCTACACCTTC. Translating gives CSARGDGYTF.

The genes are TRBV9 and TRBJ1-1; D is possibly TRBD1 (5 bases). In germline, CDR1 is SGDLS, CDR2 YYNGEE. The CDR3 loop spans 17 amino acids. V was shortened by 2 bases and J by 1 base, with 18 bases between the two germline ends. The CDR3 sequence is CASSVRGTPGGNTEAFF. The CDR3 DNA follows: TGTGCCAGCAGCGTCCGCGGGACTCCCGGCGGGAACACTGAAGCTTTCTTT.

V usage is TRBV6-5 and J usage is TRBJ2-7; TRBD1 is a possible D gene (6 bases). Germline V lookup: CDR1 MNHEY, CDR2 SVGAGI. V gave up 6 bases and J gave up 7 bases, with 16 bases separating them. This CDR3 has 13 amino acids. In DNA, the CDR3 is TGTGCCAGCAGCCCCAAACAGGGTTGGGAGCAGTACTTC. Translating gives CASSPKQGWEQYF.

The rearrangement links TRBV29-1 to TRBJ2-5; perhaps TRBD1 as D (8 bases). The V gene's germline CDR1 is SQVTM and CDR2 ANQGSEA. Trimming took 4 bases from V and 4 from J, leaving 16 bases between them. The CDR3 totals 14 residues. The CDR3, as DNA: TGCAGCGTTGGCTCAGGGGGCGGGGGAGAGACCCAGTACTTC. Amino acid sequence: CSVGSGGGGETQYF.

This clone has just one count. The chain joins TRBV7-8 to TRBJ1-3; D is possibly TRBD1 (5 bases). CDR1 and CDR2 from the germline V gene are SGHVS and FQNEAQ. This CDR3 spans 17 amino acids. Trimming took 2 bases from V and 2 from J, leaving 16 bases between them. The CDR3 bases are TGTGCCAGCAGCTTATCGCCCGGGACGACTGCTGGAAACACCATATATTTT. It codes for CASSLSPGTTAGNTIYF.

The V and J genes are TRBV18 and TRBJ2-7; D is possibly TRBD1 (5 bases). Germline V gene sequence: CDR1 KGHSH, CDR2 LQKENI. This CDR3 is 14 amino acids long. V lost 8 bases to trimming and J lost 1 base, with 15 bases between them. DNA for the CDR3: TGTGCCAGCAAAGGGGCCAGAGATTCCTACGAGCAGTACTTC. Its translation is CASKGARDSYEQYF.

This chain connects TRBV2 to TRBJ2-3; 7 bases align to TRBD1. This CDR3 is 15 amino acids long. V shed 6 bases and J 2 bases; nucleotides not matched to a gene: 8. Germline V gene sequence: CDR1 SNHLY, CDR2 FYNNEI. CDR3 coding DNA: TGTGCCAGCAGGGGAACAGGGGCCCACACAGATACGCAGTATTTT. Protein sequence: CASRGTGAHTDTQYF.

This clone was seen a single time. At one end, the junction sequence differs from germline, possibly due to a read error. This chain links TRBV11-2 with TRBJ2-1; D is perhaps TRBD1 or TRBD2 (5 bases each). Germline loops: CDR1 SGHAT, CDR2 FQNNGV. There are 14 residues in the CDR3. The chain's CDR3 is CASSLEGTTDEQFF. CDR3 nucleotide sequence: TGTGCCAGCAGCCTAGAGGGGACCACGGATGAGCAGTTCTTC.

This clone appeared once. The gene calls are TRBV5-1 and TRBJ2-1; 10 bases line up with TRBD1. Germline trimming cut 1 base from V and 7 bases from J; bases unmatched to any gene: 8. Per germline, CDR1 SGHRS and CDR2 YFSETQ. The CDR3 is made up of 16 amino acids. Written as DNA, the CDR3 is TGCGCCAGCAGCTTGTTGGGGACAGGGGTTGGAAATGAGCAGTTCTTC. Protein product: CASSLLGTGVGNEQFF.

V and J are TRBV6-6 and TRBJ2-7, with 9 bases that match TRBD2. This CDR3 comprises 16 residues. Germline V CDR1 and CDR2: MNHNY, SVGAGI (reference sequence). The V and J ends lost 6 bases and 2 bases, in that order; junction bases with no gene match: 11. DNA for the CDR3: TGTGCCAGCAGCACCTATGATAGCGGGAGTCCCTACGAGCAGTACTTC. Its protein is CASSTYDSGSPYEQYF.

The CDR3 coding sequence is TGTGCCAGCAGTGAAAGGACAGGCTACGAGCAGTACTTC. Its protein product is CASSERTGYEQYF. This rearrangement joins TRBV2 to TRBJ2-7; 7 positions agree with TRBD1. This CDR3 has 13 amino acids. J lost 3 bases, V lost 2 bases, and 1 base had no gene match. Germline CDR1 reads SNHLY; CDR2 reads FYNNEI.

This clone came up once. The CDR3 region has the DNA TGTGCCAGCAGCCCACAACCGGGGCCGAGCCTGAACACTGAAGCTTTCTTT. As protein: CASSPQPGPSLNTEAFF. J is TRBJ1-1 and V is TRBV7-3, with a possible D match to TRBD1 (5 bases). V was pared by 5 bases and J by 0 bases, with 19 bases between. Germline V lookup: CDR1 SGHTA, CDR2 FQGTGA. The CDR3 sequence is 17 residues long.

The CDR3 here is CASSQGDRVYGYTF. In DNA, the CDR3 is TGCGCCAGCAGCCAAGGGGACAGGGTTTATGGCTACACCTTC. The chain couples TRBV4-3 to TRBJ1-2; the match to TRBD1 covers 9 bases. The germline CDR1 and CDR2 sequences are LGHNA and YSLEER. This CDR3 contains 14 residues. V shed 1 base, J shed 5 bases, and the junction held 2 bases outside the gene matches.